The clone carrying this T cell receptor (beta chain) was seen more than once but under ten times. J gave up 3 bases and V 7 bases, and 5 bases lay outside the gene matches. CDR3 size: 14 residues. The V gene's germline CDR1 is MNHNS and CDR2 SASEGT. TCRdb analysed the RT-PCR reads with MiXCR anew, one entry per CDR3 protein. Among 550,000 to 750,000 distinct CDR3 sequences listed, 13% to 15% were seen once. Sequencing was done on a sample of memory CD4+ T cells from blood. This chain joins TRBV6-1 and TRBJ1-4, with TRBD1 matching over 7 bases. The clonotype was recovered from a female donor in good health, serving as a healthy control. The CDR3 loop reads CASTDGTANEKLFF. In DNA, the CDR3 is TGTGCCAGCACCGACGGGACAGCTAATGAAAAACTGTTTTTT.